There are a few counts of the clone carrying this TCR beta chain. Its target is unknown. These data come from a study of cytomegalovirus exposure and HLA in healthy donors. Findings of the study overall: Several top significant clusters appeared, in a later analysis, to be linked to common viral pathogens. As a later analysis revealed, the rate of TCR association differed by HLA locus, with DRB1 most and HLA-C fewest.

V gave up 3 bases and J gave up 4 bases; unmatched junction bases: 5. The V gene's germline CDR1 is SGHAT and CDR2 FQNNGV. The CDR3 has 15 amino acids. PCR was performed using 60 Vbeta and 13 Jbeta primers. Assay: immunoSEQ multiplex PCR; the TCRdb copy retains only in-frame clones and omits some. Here the sample spans under 200,000 clones, 73% being singletons. Sequencing used PBMCs. This TCR derives from a woman aged 18-29 years in good health and CMV-seropositive. J is TRBJ2-7 and V is TRBV11-2, with 11 bases lining up with TRBD1. This CDR3 reads CASSFTRDRGYEQYF. CDR3 nucleotide sequence: TGTGCCAGCAGCTTTACGAGGGACAGGGGGTACGAGCAGTACTTC.